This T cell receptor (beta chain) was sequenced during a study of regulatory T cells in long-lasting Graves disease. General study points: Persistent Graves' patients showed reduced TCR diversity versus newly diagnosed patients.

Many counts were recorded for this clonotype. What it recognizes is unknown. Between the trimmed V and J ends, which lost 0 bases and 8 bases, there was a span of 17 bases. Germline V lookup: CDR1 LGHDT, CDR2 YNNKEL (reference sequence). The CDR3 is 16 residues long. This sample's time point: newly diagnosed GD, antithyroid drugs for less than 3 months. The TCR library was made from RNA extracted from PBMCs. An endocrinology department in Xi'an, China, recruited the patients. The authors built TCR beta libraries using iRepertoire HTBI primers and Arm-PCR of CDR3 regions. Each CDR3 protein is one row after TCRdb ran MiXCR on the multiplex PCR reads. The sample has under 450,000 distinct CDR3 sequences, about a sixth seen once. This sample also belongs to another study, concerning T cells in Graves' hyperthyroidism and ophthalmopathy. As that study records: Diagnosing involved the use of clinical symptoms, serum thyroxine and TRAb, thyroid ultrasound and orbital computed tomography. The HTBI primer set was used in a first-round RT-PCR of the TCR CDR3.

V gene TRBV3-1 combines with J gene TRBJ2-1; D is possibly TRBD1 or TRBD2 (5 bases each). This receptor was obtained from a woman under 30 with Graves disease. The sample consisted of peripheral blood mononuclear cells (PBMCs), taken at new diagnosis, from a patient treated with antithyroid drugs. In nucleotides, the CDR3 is TGTGCCAGCAGCCAAGACCCGGGACCACCGTCGGATGAGCAGTTCTTC. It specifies CASSQDPGPPSDEQFF.